This TCR beta chain was recorded in a study of vaccination and CD4 T cells after COVID-19. Study-level points and caveats: Early timepoints after natural infection were not analyzed in these convalescent patients. Convalescent patients displayed spike mono-reactivity in 304 of 307 vaccine-specific clones.

The CDR3 loop spans 14 amino acids. V was cut by 4 bases and J by 8 bases, with 18 bases left in between. Germline loops: CDR1 SGHNT, CDR2 YYREEE (reference sequence). Treatment reported: roughly ten-day PBMC culture with coronavirus spike peptide pools or control peptides (ViraFEST assay). As for this clonotype: As yet, its antigen is unknown.

Sequencing of cultured CD4+ T cell DNA used the Oncomine TCR Beta short-read assay. TCRdb called the PCR reads again in MiXCR, with one record for every CDR3 protein. The table shows about 10,000 distinct CDR3 sequences, with almost 60% occurring only once. This clonotype was obtained from a human donor who had recovered from COVID-19. V and J are TRBV5-4 and TRBJ1-2; D not certain. The sequenced sample consisted of CD4+ T cells from blood, cultured in vitro. The DNA for the CDR3 is TGTGCCAGCAGCCATGCAGGTGTGGAAGGCGGCTACACCTTC. The encoded protein is CASSHAGVEGGYTF.